One sample yielded the 31 T cell receptor beta chains listed below, sequenced in a study of CD8+ T cells in alopecia areata. The sequencing template was cDNA reverse transcribed from extracted RNA. Only in-frame clones appear in the TCRdb table, and some are missing; sequencing was by immunoSEQ multiplex PCR. The sample records 140,000 to 150,000 clones, approximately 50% being singletons. The sequencing sample was made of CD4+ T cells sorted from blood. The source of these receptors is a human donor with alopecia areata.

The V gene is TRBV2, the J gene TRBJ2-3, with TRBD2 identical over 11 bases. The junction had 4 bases not matched to a gene; V was cut back by 2 bases and J by 3 bases. The CDR3 length is 16 residues. The germline V gene has CDR1 SNHLY and CDR2 FYNNEI. The CDR3 sequence: CASSETSGRRTDTQYF. DNA of the CDR3: TGTGCCAGCAGTGAAACTAGCGGGAGAAGGACAGATACGCAGTATTTT. The full variable domain, rest sourced from reference TRBV2 and TRBJ2-3, is EPEVTQTPSHQVTQMGQEVILRCVPISNHLYFYWYRQILGQKVEFLVSFYNNEISEKSEIFDDQFSVERPDGSNFTLKIRSTKLEDSAMYFCASSETSGRRTDTQYFGPGTRLTVL.

The chain combines TRBV6-5 with TRBJ2-7; D is possibly TRBD1 (5 bases). Germline CDR1 and CDR2: MNHEY and SVGAGI. Between the trimmed V and J ends, which lost 0 bases and 0 bases, there was a span of 6 bases. The CDR3 sequence is 14 residues long. The CDR3 DNA follows: TGTGCCAGCAGTTACTCAGGGGCCTCCTACGAGCAGTACTTC. As protein: CASSYSGASYEQYF.

The chain combines TRBV30 with TRBJ2-1; the D is unclear. V gave up 2 bases and J gave up 9 bases, with 11 bases separating them. CDR1 GTSNPN and CDR2 SVGIG come from the germline V gene (reference sequence). The CDR3 covers 12 residues. As DNA, the CDR3 is TGTGCCTGGAGTCGTGGTACTGTTGAGCAGTTCTTC. Protein product: CAWSRGTVEQFF.

This sequence joins TRBV11-2 and TRBJ1-2; D not resolved. This CDR3 is built from 15 residues. Trimming took off 0 bases at V and 4 bases at J, with 12 bases between the two ends. Germline CDR1 is SGHAT and CDR2 is FQNNGV. CDR3 amino acids: CASSLDGRAVYGYTF. CDR3 DNA: TGTGCCAGCAGCTTAGATGGTCGGGCGGTCTATGGCTACACCTTC.

The V call is TRBV2, the J call TRBJ1-2; no clear D gene. The CDR3 contains 13 residues. Germline CDR1 and CDR2: SNHLY and FYNNEI. Trimming removed 4 bases at V and 2 bases at J, with 8 bases between. The CDR3 nucleotides are TGTGCCAGCAGTGTTGAGCGAAACTATGGCTACACCTTC. It yields the protein CASSVERNYGYTF.

The chain uses TRBV7-9 and TRBJ1-2; 7 nucleotides align to TRBD1. Trimming took 10 bases from V and 4 from J; bases not matched to a gene: 15. This CDR3 contains 15 residues. In germline, CDR1 is SEHNR, CDR2 FQNEAQ (reference sequence). The CDR3 DNA is TGTGCCACGCCGCGAGACAGGGATGAAGGCTATGGCTACACCTTC. It specifies CATPRDRDEGYGYTF.

The sample holds one count of this clone. J is TRBJ2-1 and V is TRBV7-2, with 13 bases lining up with TRBD2. The CDR3 spans 14 residues. Germline CDR1 reads SGHTA; CDR2 reads FQGNSA. The V and J ends lost 4 bases and 12 bases, in that order; junction bases with no gene match: 6. In nucleotides, the CDR3 is TGTGCCAGCAGCTACGGACTAGCGGGAGTTCGGCAGTTCTTC. Its protein is CASSYGLAGVRQFF. Full variable domain (missing parts from reference TRBV7-2 and TRBJ2-1): GAGVSQSPSNKVTEKGKDVELRCDPISGHTALYWYRQSLGQGLEFLIYFQGNSAPDKSGLPSDRFSAERTGGSVSTLTIQRTQQEDSAVYLCASSYGLAGVRQFFGPGTRLTVL.

A few counts support this clone. A much larger clone is a single base away; this may be a read error. This rearrangement joins TRBV11-2 to TRBJ2-5, with D unclear. The CDR3 runs 11 residues. CDR1 and CDR2 from the germline V gene are SGHAT and FQNNGV. V lost 1 base and J 4 bases, leaving 1 base between the germline ends. This chain's CDR3 is CASSLVETQYF. Written as DNA, the CDR3 is TGTGCCAGCAGCTTAGTAGAGACCCAGTACTTC.

This clone was seen more than once but under ten times. The gene calls are TRBV28 and TRBJ1-1, with D perhaps matching TRBD1 (6 bases). V was clipped by 8 bases and J by 0 bases, with 16 bases between them. The germline gives CDR1 MDHEN, CDR2 SYDVKM. This CDR3 is built from 15 residues. CDR3 sequence reads: CASAADRFMNTEAFF. Here the CDR3 DNA reads TGTGCCAGCGCCGCCGACAGGTTCATGAACACTGAAGCTTTCTTT.

The gene calls are TRBV27 and TRBJ2-1; 16 positions agree with TRBD2. The length of the CDR3 is 17 residues. Trimming cost V 5 bases and J 2 bases; bases outside gene matches: 3. Germline values: CDR1 MNHEY, CDR2 SMNVEV (reference sequence). DNA of the CDR3: TGTGCCAGCAGTCCGGGACTAGCGGGAGGGCCCTACAATGAGCAGTTCTTC. It yields the protein CASSPGLAGGPYNEQFF.

This chain uses TRBV27 with TRBJ2-7; possible D gene TRBD1, 5 bases. The V gene's germline CDR1 is MNHEY and CDR2 SMNVEV (reference sequence). V was trimmed by 8 bases and J by 4 bases, leaving 15 bases between them. This CDR3 contains 13 residues. Here the CDR3 DNA reads TGTGCCAGCTCGCCCGAGACAGAATACGAGCAGTACTTC. It is translated as CASSPETEYEQYF.

The gene calls are TRBV5-1 and TRBJ2-1; the D is unclear. The germline V gene has CDR1 SGHRS and CDR2 YFSETQ. The length of the CDR3 is 17 residues. V lost 0 bases and J lost 0, with 13 bases in between. CDR3 sequence reads: CASSLVSLSRSYNEQFF. For the CDR3, the DNA is TGCGCCAGCAGCTTGGTCTCGCTTTCCCGCTCCTACAATGAGCAGTTCTTC.

This chain connects TRBV23-1 to TRBJ1-2; the D gene is possibly TRBD1 (5 bases). TRBV23-1 is flagged as an ORF with uncertain function. Trimming shortened V by 5 bases and J by 5 bases, and 12 bases separated the two germline ends. The CDR3 sequence is 13 residues long. The chain's CDR3 is CASSSRTFYGYTF. The CDR3 nucleotides read TGCGCCAGCAGTTCCCGGACATTTTATGGCTACACCTTC.

The chain couples TRBV28 to TRBJ2-7; weak D call: TRBD2 (5 bases). The CDR3 is 12 amino acids. V lost 5 bases, J lost 4 bases, and 9 bases lay in between. Germline V gives CDR1 MDHEN, CDR2 SYDVKM. As DNA, the CDR3 is TGTGCCAGCAGTCAGCCGGGGTACGAGCAGTACTTC. Translating it yields CASSQPGYEQYF.

This clone was seen only a few times. This chain connects TRBV5-6 to TRBJ2-5, with TRBD2 matching 11 bases. The V segment lost 3 bases and the J segment 7 bases; nucleotides outside the gene matches: 8. The CDR3 sequence is 15 residues long. The germline V gene encodes CDR1 SGHDT and CDR2 YYEEEE. The CDR3 spells CASSSGLADFGTQYF. The CDR3 region has the DNA TGTGCCAGCAGCTCGGGACTAGCGGACTTCGGGACCCAGTACTTC.

The table lists this clone with a few counts. The genes are TRBV29-1 and TRBJ2-3; D ambiguous. The V and J ends lost 7 bases and 5 bases respectively, with 13 bases between them. The CDR3 sequence is 12 residues long. The V gene's germline CDR1 is SQVTM and CDR2 ANQGSEA. CDR3 residues: CSAQTGVDTQYF. The CDR3 DNA sequence: TGCAGCGCCCAGACTGGAGTAGATACGCAGTATTTT.

This clone was detected a few times. The rearrangement links TRBV29-1 to TRBJ1-2, with D tentatively TRBD1 (6 bases). The germline CDR1 and CDR2 sequences are SQVTM and ANQGSEA. The CDR3 contains 12 residues. V was clipped by 6 bases and J by 4 bases, with 12 bases between them. In DNA, the CDR3 is TGCAGCGTCGAACAGGGATCCTATGGCTACACCTTC. This encodes CSVEQGSYGYTF.

In this sample, this clone turned up once. The CDR3 DNA is TGCAGCGTTGAGCTGGGGTATGGCTACACCTTC. This sequence encodes CSVELGYGYTF. This rearrangement joins TRBV29-1 to TRBJ1-2; no clear D gene. CDR1 and CDR2 from the germline V gene are SQVTM and ANQGSEA. V lost 3 bases, J lost 5 bases, and 7 bases lay in between. The CDR3 is made up of 11 amino acids.

This clone turned up a few times. The chain has TRBV5-1 and TRBJ2-1, with D possibly matching TRBD2 (6 bases). Trimming shortened V by 7 bases and J by 10 bases, and 15 bases separated the two germline ends. In germline, CDR1 is SGHRS, CDR2 YFSETQ. The CDR3 is 12 amino acids. CDR3 in DNA: TGCGCCAGCTACGGGTCCGGGAGCGAGCAGTTCTTC. It specifies CASYGSGSEQFF.

The CDR3 nucleotides are TGCGCCAGCAGCTTGACCGGCACTGAAGCTTTCTTT. Translation: CASSLTGTEAFF. V is TRBV5-1 and J is TRBJ1-1; D unresolved. The germline V gene encodes CDR1 SGHRS and CDR2 YFSETQ. The germline V and J ends were trimmed by 1 base and 4 bases, with 5 bases remaining between them. The CDR3 is 12 residues long.

This clone was counted only a few times. The chain employs TRBV29-1 and TRBJ1-1; D perhaps matches TRBD1 (5 bases). The ends were cut back, 5 bases at V and 0 bases at J, with 10 bases in the middle. Per the germline V gene, CDR1 is SQVTM and CDR2 is ANQGSEA. The length of the CDR3 is 13 residues. The CDR3, as DNA: TGCAGCGTTTACCGGGGGGTGAACACTGAAGCTTTCTTT. It encodes CSVYRGVNTEAFF.

In this sample, this clone turned up a few times. The V call is TRBV5-1, the J call TRBJ1-2; D is ambiguous. The CDR3 loop spans 14 amino acids. The V gene lost 5 bases and the J gene lost 3 bases, with 14 bases spanning the gap. Germline CDR1 is SGHRS and CDR2 is YFSETQ. Written as DNA, the CDR3 is TGCGCCAGCAGACCATCCGGGGAGGACTATGGCTACACCTTC. Protein product: CASRPSGEDYGYTF.

This clone has just a few counts. The chain links TRBV29-1 to TRBJ2-5; 9 nucleotides align to TRBD2. Looked up from germline, CDR1 is SQVTM and CDR2 is ANQGSEA. The V segment lost 1 base and the J segment 2 bases; nucleotides outside the gene matches: 5. This CDR3 is built from 15 residues. The CDR3 region is CSVEAGTSRQETQYF. The CDR3 bases are TGCAGCGTTGAAGCCGGGACTAGCAGACAAGAGACCCAGTACTTC.

The chain couples TRBV28 to TRBJ2-7; the D is unclear. The ends were cut back, 6 bases at V and 2 bases at J, with 11 bases in the middle. Germline values: CDR1 MDHEN, CDR2 SYDVKM. The CDR3 sequence is 13 residues long. The CDR3 spells CASRAPVTYEQYF. DNA of the CDR3: TGTGCCAGCAGGGCCCCCGTCACCTACGAGCAGTACTTC.

This clone has only a few counts. J is TRBJ1-2 and V is TRBV29-1; possibly TRBD1 for D (5 bases). Germline values: CDR1 SQVTM, CDR2 ANQGSEA. The CDR3 loop spans 11 amino acids. V lost 5 bases and J lost 4, with 8 bases in between. Here the CDR3 reads CSVWGGYGYTF. The CDR3 DNA reads as TGCAGCGTTTGGGGCGGCTATGGCTACACCTTC.

The chain combines TRBV7-6 with TRBJ2-2; D gene unclear. Trimming removed 1 base from V and 6 bases from J, with 9 bases in between. The CDR3 is made up of 14 amino acids. The germline V gene has CDR1 SGHVS and CDR2 FNYEAQ. CDR3: CASSLVWQAGELFF. CDR3 bases: TGTGCCAGCAGCTTAGTATGGCAGGCCGGGGAGCTGTTTTTT.

The table lists this clone with a few counts. The chain uses TRBV5-1 and TRBJ2-7; 7 nucleotides line up with TRBD1. The germline V gene has CDR1 SGHRS and CDR2 YFSETQ. The CDR3 totals 14 residues. V trimming: 4 bases; J trimming: 3 bases; junction bases outside the gene matches: 7. The chain's CDR3 is CASSAGTEYYEQYF. The CDR3 bases are TGCGCCAGCAGCGCCGGGACAGAGTACTACGAGCAGTACTTC.

The rearrangement links TRBV7-8 to TRBJ2-5, with a weak D call TRBD2 (6 bases). Germline assignment: CDR1 SGHVS and CDR2 FQNEAQ. The CDR3 sequence is 15 residues long. V lost 4 bases to trimming and J lost 1 base, with 13 bases between them. The chain's CDR3 is CASSWPGAPQETQYF. The CDR3 region has the DNA TGTGCCAGCAGCTGGCCGGGAGCCCCCCAAGAGACCCAGTACTTC.

V gene TRBV7-9 combines with J gene TRBJ2-1; D is uncertain. Germline CDR1 and CDR2: SEHNR and FQNEAQ (reference sequence). V lost 8 bases, J lost 6 bases, and 14 bases lay in between. The CDR3 has 13 residues. As DNA, the CDR3 is TGTGCCAGCGCGGACGTACCGTTCAATGAGCAGTTCTTC. This translates into CASADVPFNEQFF.

The table lists this clone with a few counts. The chain carries TRBV19 and TRBJ2-1; D remains unclear. The ends were cut back, 3 bases at V and 5 bases at J, with 2 bases in the middle. CDR1 LNHDA and CDR2 SQIVND come from the germline V gene (reference sequence). The CDR3 contains 11 residues. The DNA of the CDR3 is TGTGCCAGTAGTATGAACAATGAGCAGTTCTTC. Protein: CASSMNNEQFF.

The chain combines TRBV5-1 with TRBJ2-1; TRBD2 matches at 7 bases. Germline CDR1 and CDR2: SGHRS and YFSETQ. The CDR3 is made up of 14 amino acids. With 6 bases clipped from V and 7 bases from J, the junction kept 10 bases outside the gene matches. The CDR3 coding sequence is TGCGCCAGCACCCTCACTAGCGTGAGGAATGAGCAGTTCTTC. Translation gives CASTLTSVRNEQFF.